This entry concerns a single T cell receptor beta chain. The junction had 5 bases not matched to a gene; V was cut back by 6 bases and J by 2 bases. CDR1 and CDR2 (germline): MGHDK, SYGVNS. The CDR3 sequence is 14 residues long. The data stem from a study of blood T cells in healthy people across ages. For the second PCR, which ran for about 6 to 11 cycles, a sample-barcoded 5' primer and a J-beta primer mix were used. TCRdb reprocessed the 5' RACE reads with MiXCR, giving one entry per CDR3 protein. Found here are around 1.5 million distinct CDR3 sequences, around 59% of them singletons; the top ten hold over 5.5%. Ten milliliters was the volume of peripheral blood drawn from each donor.

V usage is TRBV25-1 and J usage is TRBJ2-7, with TRBD1 identical over 9 bases. The specimen sequenced was blood. The sequence was obtained from a man between 18 and 35 years old in good health. CDR3 in amino acids: CASRLGTGTYEQYF. The CDR3 DNA is TGTGCCAGCAGGTTAGGGACAGGGACCTACGAGCAGTACTTC.